This record concerns one T cell receptor beta chain sequence. Its cognate antigen is unknown. This entry is derived from a study of long-term antiretroviral therapy in people with HIV. Notes on the study in general: Spans of CDR3 length were tighter for HIV repertoires than for controls.

The authors ran the immunoSEQ assay, v3.0, at survey level. Sequencing used immunoSEQ multiplex PCR; TCRdb keeps in-frame clones, though not all of them. The sample lists 30,000 to 40,000 clones, approximately 72% occurring once. Per individual, the PBMC samples numbered at least one pre-ART and at least two post-ART. Sequenced material: unsorted PBMCs, taken 3 years after starting antiretroviral therapy. The receptor was isolated from a man aged 50 to 60 with HIV.

CDR3 nucleotides: TGTGCCAGCACCGTAAGACAGGCGGCTTTATCACCCCTCCACTTT. Protein product: CASTVRQAALSPLHF. The rearrangement links TRBV6-6 to TRBJ1-6; TRBD1 might be the D (6 bases). Between the trimmed V and J ends, which lost 7 bases and 10 bases, there was a span of 20 bases. The CDR3 consists of 15 residues. The germline V gene has CDR1 MNHNY and CDR2 SVGAGI (reference sequence).